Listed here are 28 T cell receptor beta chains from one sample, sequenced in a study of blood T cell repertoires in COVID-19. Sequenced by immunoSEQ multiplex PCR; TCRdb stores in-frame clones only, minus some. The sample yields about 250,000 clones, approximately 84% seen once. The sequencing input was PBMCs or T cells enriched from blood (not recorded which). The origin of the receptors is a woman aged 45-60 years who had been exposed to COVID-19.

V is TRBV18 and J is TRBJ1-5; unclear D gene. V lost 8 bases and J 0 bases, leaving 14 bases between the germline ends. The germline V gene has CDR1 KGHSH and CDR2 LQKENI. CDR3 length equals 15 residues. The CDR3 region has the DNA TGTGCCAGCACCTTTCGGGGAGGTAGCAATCAGCCCCAGCATTTT. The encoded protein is CASTFRGGSNQPQHF.

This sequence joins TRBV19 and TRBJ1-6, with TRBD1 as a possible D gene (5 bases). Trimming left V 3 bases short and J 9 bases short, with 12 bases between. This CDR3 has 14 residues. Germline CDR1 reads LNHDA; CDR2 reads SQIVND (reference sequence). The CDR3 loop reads CASSISRVGSPLHF. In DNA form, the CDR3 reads TGTGCCAGTAGTATCTCCAGGGTTGGTTCACCCCTCCACTTT.

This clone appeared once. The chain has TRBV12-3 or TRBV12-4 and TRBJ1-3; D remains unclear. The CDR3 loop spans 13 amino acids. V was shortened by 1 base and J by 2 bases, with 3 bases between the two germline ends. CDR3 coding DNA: TGTGCCAGCAGTTTAGGGCCTGGAAACACCATATATTTT. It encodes CASSLGPGNTIYF.

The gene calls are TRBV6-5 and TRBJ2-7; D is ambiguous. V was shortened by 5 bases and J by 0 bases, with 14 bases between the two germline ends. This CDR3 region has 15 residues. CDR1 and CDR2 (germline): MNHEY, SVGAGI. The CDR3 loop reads CASSHLNSASYEQYF. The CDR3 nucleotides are TGTGCCAGCAGTCATTTGAACAGTGCCTCCTACGAGCAGTACTTC.

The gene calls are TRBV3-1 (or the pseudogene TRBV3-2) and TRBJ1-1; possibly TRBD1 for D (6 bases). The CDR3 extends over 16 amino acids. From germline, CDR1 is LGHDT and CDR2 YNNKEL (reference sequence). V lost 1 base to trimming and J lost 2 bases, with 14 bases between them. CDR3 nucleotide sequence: TGTGCCAGCAGCCAAGTAGCGGGGGCGGGAAACACTGAAGCTTTCTTT. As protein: CASSQVAGAGNTEAFF.

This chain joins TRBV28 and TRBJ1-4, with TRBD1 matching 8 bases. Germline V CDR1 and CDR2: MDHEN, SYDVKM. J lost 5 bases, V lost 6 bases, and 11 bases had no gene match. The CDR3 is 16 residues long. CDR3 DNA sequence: TGTGCCAGCAGCTCAACCGGACAGGGTGTGAATGAAAAACTGTTTTTT. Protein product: CASSSTGQGVNEKLFF.

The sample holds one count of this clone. The CDR3 loop is CASSQGTGRNQPQHF. The CDR3 bases are TGTGCCAGCAGCCAGGGGACAGGGCGCAATCAGCCCCAGCATTTT. The rearrangement joins TRBV3-1 (or the pseudogene TRBV3-2) to TRBJ1-5; 9 positions match TRBD1. Trimming removed 3 bases from V and 2 bases from J; junction bases left unmatched: 2. The germline V gene has CDR1 LGHDT and CDR2 YNNKEL (reference sequence). This CDR3 is 15 amino acids long.

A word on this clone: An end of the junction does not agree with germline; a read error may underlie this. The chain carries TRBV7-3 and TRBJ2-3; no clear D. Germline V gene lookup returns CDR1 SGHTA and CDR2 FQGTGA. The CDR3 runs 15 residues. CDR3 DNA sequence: TGTGCCAGCAGCGTAACCTTGACTAGCACAGATACGCAGTATTTT. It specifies CASSVTLTSTDTQYF.

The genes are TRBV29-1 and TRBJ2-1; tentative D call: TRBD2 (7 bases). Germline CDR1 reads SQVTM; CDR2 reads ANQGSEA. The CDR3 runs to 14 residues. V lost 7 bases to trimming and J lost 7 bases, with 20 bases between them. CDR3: CSGEGDAGRNEQFF. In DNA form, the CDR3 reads TGCAGCGGGGAGGGGGACGCGGGGAGAAATGAGCAGTTCTTC.

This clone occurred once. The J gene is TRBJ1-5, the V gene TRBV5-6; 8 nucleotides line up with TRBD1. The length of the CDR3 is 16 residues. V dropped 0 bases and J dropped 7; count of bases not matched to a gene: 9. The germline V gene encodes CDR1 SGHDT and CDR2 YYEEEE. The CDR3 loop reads CASSLGLDRAEQPQHF. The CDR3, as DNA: TGTGCCAGCAGCTTGGGTTTGGACAGGGCGGAACAGCCCCAGCATTTT.

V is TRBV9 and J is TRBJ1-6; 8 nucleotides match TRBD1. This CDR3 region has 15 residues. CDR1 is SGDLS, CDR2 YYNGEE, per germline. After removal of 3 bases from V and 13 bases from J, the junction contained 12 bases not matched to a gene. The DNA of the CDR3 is TGTGCCAGCAGCGCAGGGGGCAGGGAGGACTTGCCCCTCCACTTT. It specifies CASSAGGREDLPLHF.

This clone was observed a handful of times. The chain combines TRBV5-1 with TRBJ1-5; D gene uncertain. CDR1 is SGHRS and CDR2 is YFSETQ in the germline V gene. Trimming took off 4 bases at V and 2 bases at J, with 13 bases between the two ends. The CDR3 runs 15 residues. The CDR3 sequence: CASSVGEPGNQPQHF. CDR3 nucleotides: TGCGCCAGCAGCGTGGGCGAGCCCGGCAATCAGCCCCAGCATTTT.

CDR3 residues: CASRTGTAWGGYTF. CDR3 DNA sequence: TGTGCCAGCAGAACCGGGACAGCATGGGGGGGCTACACCTTC. The chain recombines TRBV27 with TRBJ1-2, with TRBD1 identical over 7 bases. The CDR3 extends over 14 amino acids. Unmatched junction bases numbered 12, after V lost 6 bases and J lost 8 bases. The V gene's germline CDR1 is MNHEY and CDR2 SMNVEV (reference sequence).

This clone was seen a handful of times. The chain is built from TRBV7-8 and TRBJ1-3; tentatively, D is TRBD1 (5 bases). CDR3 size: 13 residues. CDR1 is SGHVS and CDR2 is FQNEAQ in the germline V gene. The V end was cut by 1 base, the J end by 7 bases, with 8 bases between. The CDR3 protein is CASSLGQGNTIYF. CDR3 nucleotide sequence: TGTGCCAGCAGCTTAGGTCAGGGTAACACCATATATTTT.

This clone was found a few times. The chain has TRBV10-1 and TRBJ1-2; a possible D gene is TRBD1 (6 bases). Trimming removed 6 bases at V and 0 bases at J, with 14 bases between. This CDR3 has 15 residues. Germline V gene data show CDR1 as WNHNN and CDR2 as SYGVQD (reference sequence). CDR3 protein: CASRGQPGANYGYTF. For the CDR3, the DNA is TGCGCCAGCAGGGGGCAGCCAGGGGCTAACTATGGCTACACCTTC.

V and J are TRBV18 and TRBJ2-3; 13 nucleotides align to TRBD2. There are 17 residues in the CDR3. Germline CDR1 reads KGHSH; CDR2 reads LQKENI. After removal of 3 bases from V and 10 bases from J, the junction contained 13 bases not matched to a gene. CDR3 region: CASSPRGTSGASGPQYF. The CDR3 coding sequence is TGTGCCAGCTCACCGAGAGGGACTAGCGGGGCCAGTGGGCCGCAGTATTTT. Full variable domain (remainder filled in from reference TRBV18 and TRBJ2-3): NAGVMQNPRHLVRRRGQEARLRCSPMKGHSHVYWYRQLPEEGLKFMVYLQKENIIDESGMPKERFSAEFPKEGPSILRIQQVVRGDSAAYFCASSPRGTSGASGPQYFGPGTRLTVL.

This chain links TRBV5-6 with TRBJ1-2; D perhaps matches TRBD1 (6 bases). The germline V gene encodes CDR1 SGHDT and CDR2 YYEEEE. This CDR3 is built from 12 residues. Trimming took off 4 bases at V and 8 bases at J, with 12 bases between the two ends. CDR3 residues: CASSRQVGGYTF. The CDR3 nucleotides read TGTGCCAGCAGCAGACAGGTCGGAGGCTACACCTTC.

The CDR3 nucleotides are TGTGCCAGCTCACTTAGATTTCCCCACACTGAAGCTTTCTTT. It is translated as CASSLRFPHTEAFF. The chain recombines TRBV18 with TRBJ1-1; D call uncertain. Between the trimmed V and J ends, which lost 4 bases and 3 bases, there was a span of 12 bases. The CDR3 runs 14 residues. The germline V gene has CDR1 KGHSH and CDR2 LQKENI.

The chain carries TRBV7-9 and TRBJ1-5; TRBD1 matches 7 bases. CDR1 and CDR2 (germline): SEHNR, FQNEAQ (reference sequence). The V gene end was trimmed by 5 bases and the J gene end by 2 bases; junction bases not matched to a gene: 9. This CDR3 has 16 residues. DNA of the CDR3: TGTGCCAGCAGCACCTCGACAGGGAAGGGCAATCAGCCCCAGCATTTT. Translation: CASSTSTGKGNQPQHF.

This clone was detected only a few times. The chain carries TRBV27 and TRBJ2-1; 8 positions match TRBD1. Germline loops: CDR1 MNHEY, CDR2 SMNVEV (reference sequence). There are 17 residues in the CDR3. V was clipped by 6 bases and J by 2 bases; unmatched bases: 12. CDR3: CASRSGTGPRAYNEQFF. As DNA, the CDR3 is TGTGCCAGCAGGTCCGGGACAGGCCCGCGGGCCTACAATGAGCAGTTCTTC.

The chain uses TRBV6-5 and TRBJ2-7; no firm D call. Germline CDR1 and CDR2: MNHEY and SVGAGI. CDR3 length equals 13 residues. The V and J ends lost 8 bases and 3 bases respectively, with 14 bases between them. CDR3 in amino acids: CASGAAWSYEQYF. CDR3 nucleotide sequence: TGTGCCAGCGGAGCAGCCTGGAGCTACGAGCAGTACTTC.

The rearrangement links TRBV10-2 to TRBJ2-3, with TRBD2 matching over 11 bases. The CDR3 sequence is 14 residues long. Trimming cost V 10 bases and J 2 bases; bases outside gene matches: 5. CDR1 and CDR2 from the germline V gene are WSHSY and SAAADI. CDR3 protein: CATRLAGSTDTQYF. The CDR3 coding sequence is TGCGCCACCAGACTAGCGGGGTCCACAGATACGCAGTATTTT.

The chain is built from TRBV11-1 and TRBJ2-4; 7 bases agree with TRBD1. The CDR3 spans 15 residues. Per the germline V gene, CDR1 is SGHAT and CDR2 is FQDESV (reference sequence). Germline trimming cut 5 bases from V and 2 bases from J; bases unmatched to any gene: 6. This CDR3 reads CASSPRQGTKNIQYF. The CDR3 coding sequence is TGTGCCAGCAGCCCAAGACAGGGAACCAAAAACATTCAGTACTTC.

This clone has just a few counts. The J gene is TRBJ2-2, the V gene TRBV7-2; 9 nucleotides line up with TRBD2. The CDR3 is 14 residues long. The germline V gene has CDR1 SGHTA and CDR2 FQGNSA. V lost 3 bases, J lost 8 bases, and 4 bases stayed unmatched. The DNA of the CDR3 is TGTGCCAGCAGCTTGACTAGCGGAATGGGGGAGCTGTTTTTT. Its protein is CASSLTSGMGELFF.

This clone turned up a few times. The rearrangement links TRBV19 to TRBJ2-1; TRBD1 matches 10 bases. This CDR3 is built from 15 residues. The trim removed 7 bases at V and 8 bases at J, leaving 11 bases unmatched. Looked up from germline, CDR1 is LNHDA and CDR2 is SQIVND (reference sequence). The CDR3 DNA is TGTGCCAGTACCCTGGGGACAGGGGAATGGGATGAGCAGTTCTTC. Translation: CASTLGTGEWDEQFF.

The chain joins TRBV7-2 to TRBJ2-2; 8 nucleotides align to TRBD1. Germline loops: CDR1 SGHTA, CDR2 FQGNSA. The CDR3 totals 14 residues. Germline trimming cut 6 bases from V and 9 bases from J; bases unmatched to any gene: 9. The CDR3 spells CASSPDRGGRELFF. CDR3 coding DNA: TGTGCCAGCAGTCCTGACAGGGGTGGCAGGGAGCTGTTTTTT.

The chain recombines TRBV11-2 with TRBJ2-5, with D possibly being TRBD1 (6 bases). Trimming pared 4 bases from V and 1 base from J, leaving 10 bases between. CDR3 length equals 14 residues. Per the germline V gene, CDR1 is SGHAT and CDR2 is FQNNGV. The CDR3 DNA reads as TGTGCCAGCAGCTCGACAGGCTTCCAAGAGACCCAGTACTTC. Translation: CASSSTGFQETQYF. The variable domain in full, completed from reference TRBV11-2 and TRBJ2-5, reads EAGVAQSPRYKIIEKRQSVAFWCNPISGHATLYWYQQILGQGPKLLIQFQNNGVVDDSQLPKDRFSAERLKGVDSTLKIQPAKLEDSAVYLCASSSTGFQETQYFGPGTRLLVL.

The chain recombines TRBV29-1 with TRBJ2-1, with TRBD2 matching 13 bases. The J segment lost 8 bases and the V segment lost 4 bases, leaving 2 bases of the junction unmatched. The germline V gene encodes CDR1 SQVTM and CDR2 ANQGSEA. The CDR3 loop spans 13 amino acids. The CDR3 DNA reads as TGCAGCGTTGGACTAGCGGGGGGAGATGAGCAGTTCTTC. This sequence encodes CSVGLAGGDEQFF.